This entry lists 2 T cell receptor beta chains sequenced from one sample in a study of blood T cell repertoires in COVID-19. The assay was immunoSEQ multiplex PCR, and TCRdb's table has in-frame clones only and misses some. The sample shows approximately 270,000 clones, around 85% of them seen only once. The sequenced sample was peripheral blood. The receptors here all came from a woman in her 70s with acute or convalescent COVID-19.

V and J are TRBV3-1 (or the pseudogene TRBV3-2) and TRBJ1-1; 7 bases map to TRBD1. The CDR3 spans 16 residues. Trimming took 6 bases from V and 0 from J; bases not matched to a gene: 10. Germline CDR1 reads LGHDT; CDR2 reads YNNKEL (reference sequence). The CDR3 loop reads CASSPQGRGVNTEAFF. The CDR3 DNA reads TGTGCCAGCAGTCCACAGGGGCGGGGGGTGAACACTGAAGCTTTCTTT.

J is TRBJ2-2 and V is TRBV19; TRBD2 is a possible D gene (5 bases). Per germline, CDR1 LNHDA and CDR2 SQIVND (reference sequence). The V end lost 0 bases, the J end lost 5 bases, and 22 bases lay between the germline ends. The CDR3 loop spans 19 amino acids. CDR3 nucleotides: TGTGCCAGTAGTATAGATCGTCGGAGGACGGGCCGACGGACCGGGGAGCTGTTTTTT. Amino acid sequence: CASSIDRRRTGRRTGELFF.